These T cell receptor beta chains were read from a single sample in a study of blood T cell repertoires in COVID-19. Using immunoSEQ multiplex PCR, the repertoire was profiled, and TCRdb retains in-frame clones only, with some absent. The sample lists 200,000 to 300,000 clones; around 81% were seen once. Sample: peripheral blood. These receptors all stem from a woman of 80 years or more with COVID-19, enrolled during active disease. The CDR3 runs from the conserved cysteine through the conserved F or W. The D gene is left open where the match is weak. A clone size is listed for some rows: how often the clone was seen (once, few, many), or a class if it is expanded.

v_call	d_call	j_call	clone_size	cdr3_aa	cdr3_nt
TRBV11-2	NA	TRBJ2-3	NA	CASSLDGGAGDTQYF	TGTGCCAGCAGCTTGGACGGGGGAGCCGGCGATACGCAGTATTTT
TRBV28	NA	TRBJ1-6	NA	CASSLGPTTGSLHF	TGTGCCAGCAGTTTAGGCCCTACTACCGGCTCCCTCCACTTT
TRBV5-4	TRBD1	TRBJ2-3	NA	CASSLATGRATQYF	TGTGCCAGCAGCTTGGCGACAGGGAGAGCTACGCAGTATTTT
TRBV6-5	NA	TRBJ1-6	NA	CASSRQGMTRILHF	TGTGCCAGCAGTCGGCAGGGGATGACAAGAATCCTCCACTTT
TRBV30	NA	TRBJ1-4	NA	CAWTGYGEKLFF	TGTGCCTGGACAGGTTATGGTGAAAAACTGTTTTTT
TRBV5-1	TRBD1	TRBJ1-2	NA	CASSLPGTAGGYTF	TGCGCCAGCAGCTTGCCCGGGACAGCCGGGGGCTACACCTTC
TRBV18	NA	TRBJ2-5	NA	CASSPLSRDTLLGYETQYF	TGTGCCAGCTCACCACTGAGCCGGGACACCCTACTTGGGTACGAGACCCAGTACTTC
TRBV28	NA	TRBJ1-2	NA	CASRTDSRPYGYTF	TGTGCCAGCAGAACCGACAGCCGTCCCTATGGCTACACCTTC
TRBV5-5	NA	TRBJ2-3	NA	CASSLTGQSTDTQYF	TGTGCCAGCAGCTTGACAGGGCAGAGCACAGATACGCAGTATTTT
TRBV4-3	TRBD1	TRBJ1-1	many	CASSPSVGTGVEAFF	TGCGCCAGCAGCCCGTCTGTCGGGACAGGGGTTGAAGCTTTCTTT